Shown below are 5 T cell receptor beta chains from a single sample sequenced in a study of blood T cell repertoires in COVID-19. The assay was immunoSEQ multiplex PCR, and TCRdb's table has in-frame clones only and misses some. The repertoire consists of more than 250,000 clones, with about 82% occurring once and the leading ten covering around 1.7%. Material: peripheral blood. These receptors were collected from a woman in her forties or fifties with acute or convalescent COVID-19.

The V gene is TRBV2, the J gene TRBJ1-6, with TRBD1 matching over 7 bases. With 8 bases clipped from V and 3 bases from J, the junction kept 10 bases outside the gene matches. CDR1 and CDR2 (germline): SNHLY, FYNNEI. The CDR3 is 16 residues long. CDR3 residues: CASSSRAGGYNSPLHF. DNA of the CDR3: TGTGCCAGCTCGTCACGGGCAGGGGGCTATAATTCACCCCTCCACTTT.

Concerning this clone itself: The sample carries other DNA sequences with the same CDR3. The V gene is TRBV11-2, the J gene TRBJ2-7; possibly TRBD1 for D (5 bases). The germline V and J ends were trimmed by 2 bases and 2 bases, with 7 bases remaining between them. The CDR3 sequence is 13 residues long. CDR1 is SGHAT and CDR2 is FQNNGV in the germline V gene. The CDR3 DNA reads TGTGCCAGCAGCTTACAGACAGCCTACGAGCAGTACTTC. Its translation: CASSLQTAYEQYF.

This clone was picked up a small number of times. The V and J genes are TRBV15 and TRBJ2-7, with D maybe TRBD2 (5 bases). This CDR3 is 15 amino acids long. Germline loops: CDR1 LNHNV, CDR2 YYDKDF (reference sequence). Trimming pared 0 bases from V and 0 bases from J, leaving 9 bases between. CDR3: CATSRDMGSSYEQYF. The CDR3 DNA is TGTGCCACCAGCAGAGATATGGGGAGCTCCTACGAGCAGTACTTC.

The rearrangement joins TRBV5-1 to TRBJ2-3; perhaps TRBD1 as D (6 bases). The length of the CDR3 is 14 residues. Germline V lookup: CDR1 SGHRS, CDR2 YFSETQ. Trimming removed 8 bases at V and 2 bases at J, with 15 bases between. CDR3 in DNA: TGCGCCAGTACCCCCGGACAGCCCACAGATACGCAGTATTTT. As protein: CASTPGQPTDTQYF.

CDR3 DNA: TGCAGCGTTGCCCCCGGACAGCCGAACACTGAAGCTTTCTTT. It codes for CSVAPGQPNTEAFF. This chain uses TRBV29-1 with TRBJ1-1; possible D gene TRBD1, 6 bases. The CDR3 extends over 14 amino acids. V was clipped by 4 bases and J by 1 base, with 13 bases between them. The germline gives CDR1 SQVTM, CDR2 ANQGSEA.